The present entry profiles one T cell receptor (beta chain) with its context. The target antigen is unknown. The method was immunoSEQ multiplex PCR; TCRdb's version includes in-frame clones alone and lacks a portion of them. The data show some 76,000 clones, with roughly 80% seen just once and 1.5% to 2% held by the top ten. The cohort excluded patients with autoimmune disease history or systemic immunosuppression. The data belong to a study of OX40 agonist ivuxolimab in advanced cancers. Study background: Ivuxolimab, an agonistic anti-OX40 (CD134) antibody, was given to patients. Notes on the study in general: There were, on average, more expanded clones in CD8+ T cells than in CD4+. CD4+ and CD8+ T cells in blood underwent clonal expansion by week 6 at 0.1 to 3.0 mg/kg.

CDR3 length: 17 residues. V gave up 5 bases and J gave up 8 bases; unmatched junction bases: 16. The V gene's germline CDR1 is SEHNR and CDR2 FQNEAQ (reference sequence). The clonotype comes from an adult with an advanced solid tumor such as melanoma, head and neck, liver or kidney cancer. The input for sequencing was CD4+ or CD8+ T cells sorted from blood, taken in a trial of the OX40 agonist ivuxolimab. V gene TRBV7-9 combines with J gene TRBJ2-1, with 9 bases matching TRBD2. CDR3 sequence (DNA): TGTGCCAGCAGCCCGGGGAGGGCGGCTAGCGGGATCGATGAGCAGTTCTTC. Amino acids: CASSPGRAASGIDEQFF.